One and the same sample provided the 5 T cell receptor beta chains below, sequenced in a study of blood T cell repertoires in COVID-19. The protocol was immunoSEQ multiplex PCR, while the TCRdb copy is restricted to in-frame clones and leaves out a portion. The table includes hundreds of thousands of clones, more than 60% detected once. Sequenced sample: peripheral blood. Receptor source: a woman aged 40-49 years with active or convalescent COVID-19.

In its sample, this clone was seen once. The rearrangement uses TRBV3-1 (or the pseudogene TRBV3-2) and TRBJ1-5, with 10 bases matching TRBD1. The CDR3 extends over 14 amino acids. The V and J ends lost 3 bases and 6 bases, in that order; junction bases with no gene match: 2. Germline V lookup: CDR1 LGHDT, CDR2 YNNKEL (reference sequence). The chain's CDR3 is CASSQTGGGQPQHF. CDR3 DNA: TGTGCCAGCAGCCAGACAGGGGGCGGTCAGCCCCAGCATTTT.

The rearrangement uses TRBV30 and TRBJ2-7, with TRBD1 identical over 8 bases. CDR3 size: 13 residues. The V gene end was trimmed by 3 bases and the J gene end by 7 bases; junction bases not matched to a gene: 8. Germline V gene data show CDR1 as GTSNPN and CDR2 as SVGIG (reference sequence). CDR3: CAWRARGPLEQYF. The DNA of the CDR3 is TGTGCCTGGAGAGCCAGGGGGCCACTAGAGCAGTACTTC.

This sequence joins TRBV4-1 and TRBJ1-6, with unresolved D. V lost 1 base and J lost 7, with 14 bases in between. This CDR3 has 16 residues. The germline V gene has CDR1 MGHRA and CDR2 YSYEKL. DNA for the CDR3: TGCGCCAGCAGCCAAGCACCTGGGCTGCCAAATTCACCCCTCCACTTT. Translating gives CASSQAPGLPNSPLHF.

This clone was detected only a few times. This rearrangement joins TRBV11-2 to TRBJ1-6, with TRBD1 identical over 9 bases. The CDR3 length is 14 residues. Germline V gene sequence: CDR1 SGHAT, CDR2 FQNNGV. The ends lost 6 bases at V and 8 bases at J; junction bases unmatched: 5. The CDR3 DNA follows: TGTGCCAGCAGACCTACAGGGGGCTATTCACCCCTCCACTTT. Protein: CASRPTGGYSPLHF.

This clone was detected only once. V and J are TRBV27 and TRBJ1-4; the D gene is possibly TRBD1 (5 bases). Between the trimmed V and J ends, which lost 6 bases and 6 bases, there was a span of 20 bases. CDR1 MNHEY and CDR2 SMNVEV come from the germline V gene (reference sequence). This CDR3 has 16 amino acids. The CDR3: CASRAGLAALYEKLFF. DNA of the CDR3: TGTGCCAGCAGAGCAGGGTTGGCAGCCCTTTATGAAAAACTGTTTTTT.